This passage covers 25 T cell receptor beta chains from one sample sequenced in a study of blood T cells in healthy people across ages. For the second PCR, which ran for roughly 6 to 12 cycles, a sample-barcoded 5' primer and a J-beta primer mix were used. TCRdb reprocessed the 5' RACE reads via MiXCR and lists one record per CDR3 protein. The sample records about 640,000 distinct CDR3 sequences, 40% to 45% being singletons. The sample comprised blood. The receptors come from an elderly man in good health.

This clonotype showed up many times. This chain joins TRBV7-2 and TRBJ2-3, with a weak D call TRBD2 (5 bases). Germline CDR1 is SGHTA and CDR2 is FQGNSA. The CDR3 covers 17 residues. V was shortened by 3 bases and J by 3 bases, with 19 bases between the two germline ends. CDR3: CASSLAVGRALTDTQYF. The CDR3 nucleotides read TGTGCCAGCAGCTTGGCCGTCGGGCGGGCCCTGACAGATACGCAGTATTTT. The full variable domain, its missing parts supplied by reference TRBV7-2 and TRBJ2-3, is GAGVSQSPSNKVTEKGKDVELRCDPISGHTALYWYRQSLGQGLEFLIYFQGNSAPDKSGLPSDRFSAERTGGSVSTLTIQRTQQEDSAVYLCASSLAVGRALTDTQYFGPGTRLTVL.

The J gene is TRBJ2-7, the V gene TRBV7-3; 9 positions match TRBD1. The V gene end was trimmed by 5 bases and the J gene end by 3 bases; junction bases not matched to a gene: 8. The CDR3 has 15 residues. Germline CDR1 SGHTA, CDR2 FQGTGA. The CDR3: CASSPAGTGFYEQYF. The CDR3 coding sequence is TGTGCCAGCAGCCCGGCCGGGACAGGGTTCTACGAGCAGTACTTC.

As to this clonotype: At one end the junction does not follow the germline gene, possibly because of a read error. The V call is TRBV4-2, the J call TRBJ2-2; D uncertain. This CDR3 region has 13 residues. The germline V gene has CDR1 LGHNA and CDR2 YNFKEQ. The CDR3 DNA reads as TGTGCCAACAGCCAAGATCCGGAGGGGGAGCTGTTTTTT. This codes for CANSQDPEGELFF.

This clonotype was recorded many times. V usage is TRBV4-1 and J usage is TRBJ1-5; the D is unclear. The CDR3 runs to 17 residues. Germline V gene sequence: CDR1 MGHRA, CDR2 YSYEKL. V lost 0 bases to trimming and J lost 2 bases, with 14 bases between them. CDR3 sequence: CASSQEAGNVGNQPQHF. CDR3 nucleotides: TGCGCCAGCAGCCAAGAAGCGGGGAATGTTGGCAATCAGCCCCAGCATTTT.

The chain links TRBV4-2 to TRBJ1-1; no firm D call. Germline V gene data show CDR1 as LGHNA and CDR2 as YNFKEQ. This CDR3 region has 15 residues. Between the trimmed V and J ends, which lost 1 base and 1 base, there was a span of 10 bases. CDR3 in DNA: TGTGCCAGCAGCCAAGTGGAAAACCGGAACACTGAAGCTTTCTTT. Its protein is CASSQVENRNTEAFF.

This chain connects TRBV7-2 to TRBJ2-7, with 7 bases aligning to TRBD1. The CDR3 is 16 amino acids. Germline CDR1 is SGHTA and CDR2 is FQGNSA. The J segment lost 0 bases and the V segment lost 4 bases, leaving 9 bases of the junction unmatched. Here the CDR3 DNA reads TGTGCCAGCAGCTCGAGAGGACAGGAGAGCTCCTACGAGCAGTACTTC. Its protein product is CASSSRGQESSYEQYF.

V gene TRBV20-1 combines with J gene TRBJ2-7; TRBD2 agrees at 9 bases. J was trimmed by 0 bases and V by 5 bases; bases with no gene match: 5. The CDR3 runs 14 residues. Germline CDR1 and CDR2: DFQATT and SNEGSKA (reference sequence). The CDR3 DNA reads as TGCAGTGCTGGTCTAGCGGGGACCTCCTACGAGCAGTACTTC. This encodes CSAGLAGTSYEQYF.

This clonotype was detected only a few times. The CDR3 reads CSVVRGGSYNEQYF. The CDR3 region has the DNA TGCAGCGTGGTACGGGGTGGTTCCTACAATGAGCAGTACTTC. This chain uses TRBV29-1 with TRBJ2-1; possibly TRBD2 for D (5 bases). The DNA end is more similar to TRBJ2-7, so the J call may be wrong. The CDR3 is 14 amino acids. Germline V gives CDR1 SQVTM, CDR2 ANQGSEA.

In this sample, this clonotype turned up many times. This chain links TRBV5-1 with TRBJ2-1; no clear D. This CDR3 has 14 amino acids. The V and J ends lost 2 bases and 10 bases respectively, with 16 bases between them. The germline CDR1 and CDR2 sequences are SGHRS and YFSETQ. The DNA for the CDR3 is TGCGCCAGCAGCTTTTCCAGCATGAGCGAGGAGCAGTTCTTC. The encoded protein is CASSFSSMSEEQFF. The variable domain in full, with the rest retrieved from reference TRBV5-1 and TRBJ2-1, is KAGVTQTPRYLIKTRGQQVTLSCSPISGHRSVSWYQQTPGQGLQFLFEYFSETQRNKGNFPGRFSGRQFSNSRSEMNVSTLELGDSALYLCASSFSSMSEEQFFGPGTRLTVL.

This clonotype was observed a few times. Written as DNA, the CDR3 is TGTGCCAGCACCCCCCAGGTTGTGAACACTGAAGCTTTCTTT. This translates into CASTPQVVNTEAFF. The V gene is TRBV7-2, the J gene TRBJ1-1, with unresolved D. CDR1 SGHTA and CDR2 FQGNSA come from the germline V gene. This CDR3 is built from 14 residues. Trimming shortened V by 7 bases and J by 0 bases, and 12 bases separated the two germline ends.

This chain connects TRBV5-1 to TRBJ1-1; tentatively, D is TRBD1 (5 bases). This CDR3 is built from 15 residues. V lost 1 base and J lost 4, with 14 bases in between. Germline CDR1 and CDR2: SGHRS and YFSETQ. Written as DNA, the CDR3 is TGCGCCAGCAGCTTGCTAGGGGCCATGGGCACTGAAGCTTTCTTT. Encoded protein: CASSLLGAMGTEAFF.

This clonotype was counted ten times or more. The chain carries TRBV20-1 and TRBJ2-1; 9 nucleotides align to TRBD2. The CDR3 contains 14 residues. CDR1 is DFQATT, CDR2 SNEGSKA, per germline (reference sequence). The junction had 3 bases not matched to a gene; V was cut back by 3 bases and J by 3 bases. The CDR3 bases are TGCAGTGCTAGCGAGCGGGGGGACTACAATGAGCAGTTCTTC. This encodes CSASERGDYNEQFF.

This chain links TRBV28 with TRBJ2-6; TRBD1 matches at 7 bases. Germline CDR1 is MDHEN and CDR2 is SYDVKM. The junction had 2 bases not matched to a gene; V was cut back by 3 bases and J by 6 bases. This CDR3 spans 14 amino acids. The CDR3 protein is CASSLQGEANVLTF. In DNA, the CDR3 is TGTGCCAGCAGTTTGCAGGGGGAGGCCAACGTCCTGACTTTC.

This rearrangement joins TRBV5-1 to TRBJ2-2; D gene uncertain. The germline V gene encodes CDR1 SGHRS and CDR2 YFSETQ. CDR3 length equals 15 residues. Trimming left V 0 bases short and J 1 base short, with 7 bases between. CDR3 in amino acids: CASSLESGNTGELFF. The DNA of the CDR3 is TGCGCCAGCAGCTTGGAATCGGGGAACACCGGGGAGCTGTTTTTT.

DNA of the CDR3: TGTGCCAGCAGCTTGGTTGTCGGGGAGCTGTTTTTT. Protein sequence: CASSLVVGELFF. This chain connects TRBV5-6 to TRBJ2-2; D remains ambiguous. Germline loops: CDR1 SGHDT, CDR2 YYEEEE. V lost 0 bases to trimming and J lost 7 bases, with 4 bases between them. This CDR3 comprises 12 residues.

J is TRBJ2-2 and V is TRBV27; 14 nucleotides align to TRBD2. The CDR3 contains 18 residues. V lost 7 bases and J lost 0; bases outside the gene matches: 7. The germline V gene encodes CDR1 MNHEY and CDR2 SMNVEV (reference sequence). The CDR3 nucleotides are TGTGCCAGCAACTGGGGGACTAGCGGGAGCCCGAACACCGGGGAGCTGTTTTTT. It encodes CASNWGTSGSPNTGELFF.

The chain has TRBV18 and TRBJ2-5; D is tentatively TRBD1 or TRBD2 (5 bases each). The germline gives CDR1 KGHSH, CDR2 LQKENI. The CDR3 spans 14 residues. The V and J ends lost 8 bases and 2 bases respectively, with 15 bases between them. The CDR3 sequence: CASSPGTSQETQYF. CDR3 coding DNA: TGTGCCAGCAGTCCTGGGACGTCTCAAGAGACCCAGTACTTC.

V usage is TRBV14 and J usage is TRBJ1-4; 7 bases map to TRBD1. Trimming cost V 5 bases and J 4 bases; bases outside gene matches: 10. Germline lookup yields CDR1 SGHDN and CDR2 FVKESK. This CDR3 region has 16 residues. The CDR3 DNA is TGTGCCAGCAGCGCCTCGACAGGGAGGTATAATGAAAAACTGTTTTTT. It encodes CASSASTGRYNEKLFF.

This clonotype was detected once. J is TRBJ2-7 and V is TRBV6-1; D could derive from TRBD1 or TRBD2 (5 bases each). V dropped 7 bases and J dropped 7 bases, with 32 bases sitting between them. CDR3 size: 18 residues. Germline assignment: CDR1 MNHNS and CDR2 SASEGT. The CDR3 loop is CASKFYDSVGGGSHEQYF. For the CDR3, the DNA is TGTGCCAGCAAATTTTACGACAGTGTAGGAGGCGGGTCCCATGAGCAGTACTTC.

This clonotype was counted at least ten times. The gene calls are TRBV12-3 or TRBV12-4 and TRBJ2-4; 8 nucleotides line up with TRBD2. This CDR3 region has 12 residues. V trimming: 6 bases; J trimming: 9 bases; junction bases outside the gene matches: 4. CDR3 coding DNA: TGTGCCAGCAGGGACGGGGGGGGCATTCAGTACTTC. Its translation: CASRDGGGIQYF.

The chain couples TRBV29-1 to TRBJ1-2, with TRBD1 matching over 7 bases. CDR3 length: 12 amino acids. Trimming removed 4 bases from V and 3 bases from J; junction bases left unmatched: 2. Germline CDR1 and CDR2: SQVTM and ANQGSEA. In DNA, the CDR3 is TGCAGCGTTGCCCAGGGGGACTATGGCTACACCTTC. This sequence encodes CSVAQGDYGYTF.

The chain has TRBV28 and TRBJ2-1; D remains ambiguous. Trimming took 7 bases from V and 4 from J, leaving 17 bases between them. The CDR3 totals 15 residues. Germline values: CDR1 MDHEN, CDR2 SYDVKM. The CDR3 coding sequence is TGTGCCAGCACGGAAGCGCACGTACTATACAATGAGCAGTTCTTC. Residues: CASTEAHVLYNEQFF. The full variable domain, in which reference TRBV28 and TRBJ2-1 provide the parts outside the CDR3, is DVKVTQSSRYLVKRTGEKVFLECVQDMDHENMFWYRQDPGLGLRLIYFSYDVKMKEKGDIPEGYSVSREKKERFSLILESASTNQTSMYLCASTEAHVLYNEQFFGPGTRLTVL.

This clonotype was detected a few times. The chain carries TRBV4-3 and TRBJ2-2, with D possibly TRBD2 on 7 matching bases. The CDR3 loop spans 17 amino acids. Germline assignment: CDR1 LGHNA and CDR2 YSLEER. Trimming stripped 1 base from V and 3 bases from J, with 15 bases between. CDR3 protein: CASSQGGRGSYTGELFF. Written as DNA, the CDR3 is TGCGCCAGCAGCCAAGGGGGGCGGGGGTCTTACACCGGGGAGCTGTTTTTT.

The J gene is TRBJ2-1, the V gene TRBV7-2, with 12 positions matching TRBD2. The CDR3 has 16 residues. Germline V gives CDR1 SGHTA, CDR2 FQGNSA. V shed 4 bases, J shed 4 bases, and the junction held 5 bases outside the gene matches. The CDR3 sequence: CASSSELAGGYNEQFF. In DNA form, the CDR3 reads TGTGCCAGCAGCTCAGAACTAGCGGGAGGATACAATGAGCAGTTCTTC.

V is TRBV5-4 and J is TRBJ2-1, with D tentatively TRBD1 (5 bases). The CDR3 spans 15 residues. V was cut by 0 bases and J by 7 bases, with 14 bases left in between. Germline-derived CDR1 and CDR2 are SGHNT and YYREEE (reference sequence). The CDR3 sequence: CASSLVSGLWNEQFF. DNA of the CDR3: TGTGCCAGCAGCTTGGTTTCAGGGCTGTGGAATGAGCAGTTCTTC.